This TCR beta chain was sequenced in a study of identifying expanded T cells in peripheral blood. General observations from the study: Variance in clone template counts between approximately two-week samples significantly increased with total template count across all healthy donors.

The V and J ends lost 2 bases and 1 base respectively, with 11 bases between them. Germline CDR1 is MDHEN and CDR2 is SYDVKM. The CDR3 is 15 amino acids. Assay: immunoSEQ multiplex PCR; the TCRdb copy retains only in-frame clones and omits some. The sample yields 100,000 or so clones, roughly 90% seen once. With respect to this clone: Its antigen remains unidentified.

The receptor comes from a person aged 18-69 years in good health. This sequence joins TRBV28 and TRBJ2-5; D might be TRBD1 or TRBD2, each matching 5 bases. Sample: blood. The CDR3 loop reads CASSLHGAGQETQYF. DNA of the CDR3: TGTGCCAGCAGTTTACATGGGGCGGGCCAAGAGACCCAGTACTTC. Supplemented by reference TRBV28 and TRBJ2-5, the full variable domain reads DVKVTQSSRYLVKRTGEKVFLECVQDMDHENMFWYRQDPGLGLRLIYFSYDVKMKEKGDIPEGYSVSREKKERFSLILESASTNQTSMYLCASSLHGAGQETQYFGPGTRLLVL.